These T cell receptor beta chains were read from a single sample in a study of prognosis after radiotherapy for stage I lung cancer. TCRdb reprocessed the multiplex PCR reads with MiXCR, giving one entry per CDR3 protein. The sample holds 13,000 to 15,000 distinct CDR3 sequences, approximately 31% seen once. The material was PBMCs, obtained before or after stereotactic body radiation therapy (not recorded which). These receptors were taken from a donor over 45 with non-small cell lung cancer. Both conserved end residues are part of each CDR3. A D gene is named only where the DNA matches it firmly. Clone sizes are given selectively: once, few, many, or a class where the clone is expanded.

many	-	TRBV13	TRBJ2-5	CASSLIETQYF	TGTGCCAGCAGCTTAATAGAGACCCAGTACTTC
medium-sized	TRBD2	TRBV5-1	TRBJ2-1	CASSVWGLAGGNEQFF	TGCGCCAGCAGCGTCTGGGGACTAGCGGGAGGAAATGAGCAGTTCTTC
many	-	TRBV28	TRBJ1-1	CASKGFTEAFF	TGTGCCAGCAAGGGTTTCACTGAAGCTTTCTTT
many	-	TRBV20-1	TRBJ2-1	CSAIGLVLEREEGDGNEQFF	TGCAGTGCTATCGGGCTCGTCCTAGAGAGGGAAGAGGGGGATGGGAATGAGCAGTTCTTC
medium-sized	-	TRBV5-1	TRBJ2-2	CASSLDSWNTGELFF	TGCGCCAGCAGCCTGGACAGCTGGAACACCGGGGAGCTGTTTTTT
many	TRBD2	TRBV7-8	TRBJ2-3	CASSLAWTSGTPDTQYF	TGTGCCAGCAGCTTAGCTTGGACTAGCGGGACCCCAGATACGCAGTATTTT
many	TRBD1	TRBV2	TRBJ2-5	CASSQLGQGWQETQYF	TGTGCCAGCAGCCAGTTGGGACAGGGTTGGCAAGAGACCCAGTACTTC
medium-sized	-	TRBV9	TRBJ2-1	CASSVAGFNEQFF	TGTGCCAGCAGCGTAGCAGGGTTCAATGAGCAGTTCTTC
many	-	TRBV20-1	TRBJ2-1	CSARGTLANEQFF	TGCAGTGCTAGAGGGACGTTGGCCAATGAGCAGTTCTTC
-	TRBD2	TRBV9	TRBJ2-7	CASSVGLAGGEQYF	TGTGCCAGCAGCGTAGGACTAGCGGGAGGGGAGCAGTACTTC
medium-sized	TRBD2	TRBV9	TRBJ2-1	CASSMPLKAERERSYNEQFF	TGTGCCAGCAGCATGCCCTTAAAGGCGGAGCGGGAGCGCTCCTACAATGAGCAGTTCTTC
many	-	TRBV11-2	TRBJ1-2	CASSLDPRGFRHGYAF	TGTGCCAGCAGCTTAGATCCCCGGGGGTTCCGGCATGGCTACGCCTTC
many	TRBD1	TRBV5-4	TRBJ2-1	CASSPGGQGNNEQFF	TGTGCCAGCAGCCCGGGAGGACAGGGGAACAATGAGCAGTTCTTC
many	-	TRBV11-2	TRBJ2-2	CASSFNPGVNTGELFF	TGTGCCAGCAGCTTTAACCCCGGGGTAAACACCGGGGAGCTGTTTTTT
many	-	TRBV28	TRBJ2-3	CASSSAGAWTQYF	TGTGCCAGCAGTTCCGCCGGTGCCTGGACGCAGTATTTT
-	TRBD2	TRBV5-1	TRBJ2-7	CASIVSSGSADEQYF	TGTGCCAGCATAGTGTCGAGCGGGAGTGCCGACGAGCAGTACTTC
many	-	TRBV2	TRBJ1-3	CASSDGVATIYF	TGTGCCAGCAGTGATGGAGTAGCCACCATATATTTT
many	-	TRBV4-2	TRBJ1-2	CASSQGPQGDGYTF	TGTGCCAGCAGCCAGGGACCACAAGGGGATGGCTACACCTTC
many	-	TRBV5-1	TRBJ2-1	CASSLVADSYNEQFF	TGCGCCAGCAGCTTGGTGGCGGACTCCTACAATGAGCAGTTCTTC
many	TRBD2	TRBV20-1	TRBJ2-3	CSARGGGRNTDTQYF	TGCAGTGCTAGAGGCGGCGGGAGGAACACAGATACGCAGTATTTT
medium-sized	-	TRBV24-1	TRBJ2-2	CATSDSGTQNTGELFF	TGTGCCACCAGTGATTCCGGGACTCAGAACACCGGGGAGCTGTTTTTT
-	-	TRBV5-1	TRBJ1-1	CARHPTYGGLTEAFF	TGCGCCAGACATCCCACATATGGGGGCCTCACTGAGGCTTTCTTT
medium-sized	-	TRBV6-1	TRBJ1-6	CASSTSDGNSPLHF	TGTGCCAGCAGTACCTCGGACGGGAATTCACCCCTCCACTTT
many	-	TRBV5-1	TRBJ1-3	CASSLWFNSGNTIYF	TGCGCCAGCAGCTTGTGGTTTAACTCTGGAAACACCATATATTTT
many	-	TRBV11-2	TRBJ2-7	CASSLGGSSYEQYF	TGTGCCAGCAGTCTGGGGGGAAGCTCCTACGAGCAGTACTTC
many	-	TRBV6-1	TRBJ1-3	CAASIRVSDTIYF	TGTGCCGCCAGCATTCGAGTCTCGGACACCATATATTTT
once	-	TRBV7-2	TRBJ2-7	CASSQEVGSIYEQYF	TGTGCCAGCAGCCAAGAGGTGGGATCCATCTACGAGCAGTACTTC
-	TRBD2	TRBV20-1	TRBJ2-4	CSASGTSGRAKDIQYF	TGCAGTGCTAGTGGAACTAGCGGGAGGGCCAAGGACATTCAGTACTTC
-	-	TRBV7-2	TRBJ2-3	CSSSLLGVADTQYF	TGTTCCAGCAGCTTATTAGGCGTGGCAGATACTCAGTATTTT
medium-sized	TRBD2	TRBV6-9	TRBJ2-1	CASSYGGSYNEQFF	TGTGCCAGCAGTTACGGCGGGAGCTACAATGAGCAGTTCTTC
-	-	TRBV27	TRBJ1-5	CASRRWGASQPQHF	TGTGCCAGCAGGAGATGGGGTGCGTCTCAGCCCCAGCATTTT
many	-	TRBV12-3/TRBV12-4	TRBJ2-4	CASSPTPQRAGLWNIQYF	TGTGCCAGCAGTCCTACCCCGCAGCGGGCCGGATTATGGAACATTCAGTACTTC